This T cell receptor beta chain was sequenced for a study of blood T cell repertoires in COVID-19. Turning to the study itself: Samples taken during acute and convalescent COVID-19 were collected in the United States, Italy and Spain. PBMCs, B-cell-depleted T cells, or T cells were the source of the cDNA or gDNA that made up the material.

In the original workflow: Estimates of nucleated cell counts were drawn from the amplification of reference gene primers. Assay: immunoSEQ multiplex PCR; the TCRdb copy retains only in-frame clones and omits some. V and J calls and clone size come straight from that table; D and trimming were deduced from the DNA. The sample comprises 70,000 to 90,000 clones, over 75% of which are singletons, and around 4.1% rests with the top ten. The junction had 5 bases not matched to a gene; V was cut back by 6 bases and J by 5 bases. The CDR3 spans 15 residues. The germline CDR1 and CDR2 sequences are LNHDA and SQIVND (reference sequence).

Sequences were obtained from peripheral blood. The genes are TRBV19 and TRBJ1-6; 9 bases fit TRBD1. This TCR derives from a man aged 60 to 69 with acute or convalescent COVID-19. The CDR3, as DNA: TGTGCCAGTAGCGACAGGGGGGCCGATAATTCACCCCTCCACTTT. This sequence encodes CASSDRGADNSPLHF.